This TCR beta chain was sequenced for a study of blood T cell repertoires in COVID-19. Across the study: Material from acute and convalescent COVID-19 was sourced from the United States, Italy and Spain. PBMCs, B-cell-depleted T cells, or T cells were the source of the cDNA or gDNA that made up the material.

Trimming left V 6 bases short and J 0 bases short, with 14 bases between. This CDR3 spans 16 amino acids. The germline V gene encodes CDR1 WSHSY and CDR2 SAAADI. Authors' data handling: Using reference gene primer amplification, nucleated cell counts were estimated. Profiled with immunoSEQ multiplex PCR; TCRdb holds only in-frame clones, not every one. V and J calls and clone size are given by that table; D and trimming were obtained from the DNA. The table shows roughly 81,000 clones, with over 80% occurring only once. The V call is TRBV10-2, the J call TRBJ1-4; no clear D. Sequencing used peripheral blood. This TCR derives from a woman in her seventies with acute or convalescent COVID-19. The CDR3 nucleotides read TGCGCCAGCAGCGGTTTCGGAGTTGCAACTAATGAAAAACTGTTTTTT. The encoded protein is CASSGFGVATNEKLFF.